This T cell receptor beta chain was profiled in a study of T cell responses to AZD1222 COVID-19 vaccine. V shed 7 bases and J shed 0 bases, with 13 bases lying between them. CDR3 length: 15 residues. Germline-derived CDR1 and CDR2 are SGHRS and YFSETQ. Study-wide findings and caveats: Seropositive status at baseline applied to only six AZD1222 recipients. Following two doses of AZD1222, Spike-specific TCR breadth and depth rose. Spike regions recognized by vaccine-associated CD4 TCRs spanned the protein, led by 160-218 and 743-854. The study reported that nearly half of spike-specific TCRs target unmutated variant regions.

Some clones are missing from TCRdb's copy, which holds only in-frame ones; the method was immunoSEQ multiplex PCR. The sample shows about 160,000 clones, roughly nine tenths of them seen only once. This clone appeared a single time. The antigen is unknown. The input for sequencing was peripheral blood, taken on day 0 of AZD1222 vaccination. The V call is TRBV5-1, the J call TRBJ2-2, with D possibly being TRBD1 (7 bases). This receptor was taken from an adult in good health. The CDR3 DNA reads TGCGCCAGCCAGGGGGGCGACGCGAACACCGGGGAGCTGTTTTTT. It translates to CASQGGDANTGELFF.